What follows describes a single T cell receptor (beta chain). The data were obtained in a study of blood T cell repertoires in COVID-19. Study-level background: Acute and convalescent COVID-19 specimens originated in the United States, Italy and Spain. The analysed material was cDNA or gDNA that came from T cells, B-cell-depleted T cells, or PBMCs.

In the original workflow: Reference gene primers were amplified, and this amplification served to estimate nucleated cell counts. The assay was immunoSEQ multiplex PCR, and TCRdb's table has in-frame clones only and misses some. The DNA was the basis for D and trimming; V, J and clone size are from that table. The table lists about 82,000 clones, approximately 79% of them singletons. This CDR3 region has 16 residues. Trimming took off 4 bases at V and 2 bases at J, with 17 bases between the two ends. CDR1 is SGHRS and CDR2 is YFSETQ in the germline V gene. V usage is TRBV5-1 and J usage is TRBJ2-3, with a tentative D call TRBD1 (6 bases). The TCR sequence derives from a human donor with acute or convalescent COVID-19. The donor label of this sample is uncertain. The sample taken for sequencing was peripheral blood. CDR3 in DNA: TGCGCCAGCAGCGATCTGACAGGCATAGACACAGATACGCAGTATTTT. It encodes CASSDLTGIDTDTQYF.